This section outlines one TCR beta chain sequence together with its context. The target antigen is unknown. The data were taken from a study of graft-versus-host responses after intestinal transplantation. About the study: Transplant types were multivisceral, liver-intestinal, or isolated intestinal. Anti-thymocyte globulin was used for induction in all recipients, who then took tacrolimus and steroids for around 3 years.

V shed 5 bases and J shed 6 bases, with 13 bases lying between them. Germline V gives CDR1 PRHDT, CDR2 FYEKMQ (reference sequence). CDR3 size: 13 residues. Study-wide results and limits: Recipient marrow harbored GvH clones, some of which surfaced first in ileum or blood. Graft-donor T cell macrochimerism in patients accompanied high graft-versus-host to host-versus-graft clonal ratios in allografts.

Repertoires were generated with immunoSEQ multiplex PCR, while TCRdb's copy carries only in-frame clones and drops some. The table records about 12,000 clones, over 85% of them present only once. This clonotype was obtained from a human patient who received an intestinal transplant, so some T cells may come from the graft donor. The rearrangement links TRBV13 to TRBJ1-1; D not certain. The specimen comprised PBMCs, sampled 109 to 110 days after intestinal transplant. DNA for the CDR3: TGTGCCAGCAGCGGACGAGGAGCGGCTGAAGCTTTCTTT. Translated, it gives CASSGRGAAEAFF.